What follows are 21 T cell receptor beta chains derived from one specimen sequenced in a study of early T cells in non-severe SARS-CoV-2 infection. TCRdb analysed the 5' RACE reads with MiXCR anew, one entry per CDR3 protein. The sample yields about 130,000 distinct CDR3 sequences, 15% seen once. What was sequenced was whole blood. These TCRs come from an adult who was a healthcare worker with PCR-confirmed SARS-CoV-2 infection or an uninfected control (not recorded which).

The CDR3 coding sequence is TGTGCCAGTCGGGGGGATGGTGAGCAGTTCTTC. It encodes CASRGDGEQFF. J is TRBJ2-1 and V is TRBV9; TRBD2 agrees at 7 bases. Germline CDR1 and CDR2: SGDLS and YYNGEE. V shed 8 bases and J 9 bases; nucleotides not matched to a gene: 5. The CDR3 is made up of 11 amino acids.

Ten or more counts support this clonotype. The chain uses TRBV7-6 and TRBJ1-3; D ambiguous. Per the germline V gene, CDR1 is SGHVS and CDR2 is FNYEAQ. This CDR3 contains 12 residues. V was cut by 5 bases and J by 3 bases, with 5 bases left in between. The CDR3 region has the DNA TGTGCCAGCAGCCTTGATGGAAACACCATATATTTT. Protein product: CASSLDGNTIYF.

This clonotype was recorded a few times. The V gene is TRBV15, the J gene TRBJ2-1, with 8 bases identical to TRBD2. Germline CDR1 is LNHNV and CDR2 is YYDKDF (reference sequence). Trimming at V came to 0 bases and at J to 7 bases, leaving 5 bases not matched to a gene. There are 15 residues in the CDR3. CDR3 loop: CATSRDAGGLNEQFF. Written as DNA, the CDR3 is TGTGCCACCAGCAGAGATGCGGGGGGCCTGAATGAGCAGTTCTTC.

V usage is TRBV3-1 and J usage is TRBJ1-5, with D possibly TRBD1 on 5 matching bases. The V end was cut by 5 bases, the J end by 7 bases, with 15 bases between. The germline V gene has CDR1 LGHDT and CDR2 YNNKEL (reference sequence). CDR3 size: 14 residues. The CDR3 reads CASSGVAGEQPQHF. In nucleotides, the CDR3 is TGTGCCAGCAGCGGTGTTGCGGGGGAACAGCCCCAGCATTTT.

The rearrangement links TRBV19 to TRBJ2-2; D is unresolved. CDR1 is LNHDA, CDR2 SQIVND, per germline (reference sequence). Trimming left V 5 bases short and J 5 bases short, with 12 bases between. There are 14 residues in the CDR3. In DNA form, the CDR3 reads TGTGCCAGTAGTCTCTCCCGAACGACCGGGGAGCTGTTTTTT. Translation gives CASSLSRTTGELFF.

This clonotype was picked up a small number of times. The V gene is TRBV12-3 or TRBV12-4, the J gene TRBJ1-1, with D maybe TRBD1 (6 bases). The CDR3 covers 18 residues. Deletions cut 6 bases from V and 5 bases from J, with 28 bases between. CDR3 sequence: CASRSKRGGGTYVTEAFF. The CDR3 nucleotides are TGTGCCAGCAGATCCAAACGGGGAGGGGGGACATATGTGACTGAAGCTTTCTTT.

This clonotype came up a few times. The V and J genes are TRBV5-1 and TRBJ1-2, with D possibly TRBD1 on 5 matching bases. This CDR3 comprises 17 residues. The V and J ends lost 4 bases and 2 bases respectively, with 21 bases between them. CDR1 is SGHRS and CDR2 is YFSETQ in the germline V gene. CDR3 in DNA: TGCGCCAGCAGCCAACGGGGGACTCCTCGAGAAAACTATGGCTACACCTTC. This gives the protein CASSQRGTPRENYGYTF.

This clonotype was found a few times. This sequence joins TRBV29-1 and TRBJ2-1; tentatively, D is TRBD1 or TRBD2 (6 bases each). The germline V and J ends were trimmed by 5 bases and 8 bases, with 16 bases remaining between them. Germline V gives CDR1 SQVTM, CDR2 ANQGSEA. The CDR3 length is 13 residues. The CDR3 DNA reads TGCAGCGTTTGGGGGGCCACCGCTCATGAGCAGTTCTTC. Protein sequence: CSVWGATAHEQFF.

This clonotype has more than one count but fewer than ten. This chain joins TRBV30 and TRBJ1-5; the D gene is possibly TRBD1 (5 bases). Germline V gives CDR1 GTSNPN, CDR2 SVGIG (reference sequence). This CDR3 is built from 15 residues. V was pared by 1 base and J by 1 base, with 11 bases between. The DNA for the CDR3 is TGTGCCTGGAGTGCGGCCAGGGTGAGCAATCAGCCCCAGCATTTT. The encoded protein is CAWSAARVSNQPQHF. Supplemented by reference TRBV30 and TRBJ1-5, the full variable domain reads SQTIHQWPATLVQPVGSPLSLECTVEGTSNPNLYWYRQAAGRGLQLLFYSVGIGQISSEVPQNLSASRPQDRQFILSSKKLLLSDSGFYLCAWSAARVSNQPQHFGDGTRLSIL.

This sequence joins TRBV5-5 and TRBJ2-7; 7 bases agree with TRBD1. Germline CDR1 SGHKS, CDR2 YYEKEE (reference sequence). This CDR3 is 15 amino acids long. The J segment lost 2 bases and the V segment lost 3 bases, leaving 8 bases of the junction unmatched. The CDR3 protein is CASSSPWTGAYEQYF. DNA of the CDR3: TGTGCCAGCAGCTCTCCCTGGACAGGAGCCTACGAGCAGTACTTC.

This clonotype has at least ten counts. The chain employs TRBV19 and TRBJ2-7; D might be TRBD1 (5 bases). V dropped 5 bases and J dropped 6 bases, with 17 bases sitting between them. Germline-derived CDR1 and CDR2 are LNHDA and SQIVND (reference sequence). This CDR3 contains 14 residues. CDR3 bases: TGTGCCAGTAGTCTAACTCCCAGGGCCCTCGAGCAGTACTTC. Amino acid sequence: CASSLTPRALEQYF. The full variable domain, in which reference TRBV19 and TRBJ2-7 provide the parts outside the CDR3, is DGGITQSPKYLFRKEGQNVTLSCEQNLNHDAMYWYRQDPGQGLRLIYYSQIVNDFQKGDIAEGYSVSREKKESFPLTVTSAQKNPTAFYLCASSLTPRALEQYFGPGTRLTVT.

The V gene is TRBV9, the J gene TRBJ2-2; D not certain. Germline V CDR1 and CDR2: SGDLS, YYNGEE. Trimming cost V 0 bases and J 2 bases, with 8 bases left between them. The CDR3 has 15 amino acids. CDR3 nucleotide sequence: TGTGCCAGCAGCGTAGATCCAATCAACACCGGGGAGCTGTTTTTT. Residues: CASSVDPINTGELFF.

This clonotype came up many times. V is TRBV6-6 and J is TRBJ1-5, with 7 bases fitting TRBD1. The V gene's germline CDR1 is MNHNY and CDR2 SVGAGI (reference sequence). The V and J ends lost 6 bases and 5 bases, in that order; junction bases with no gene match: 7. There are 14 residues in the CDR3. CDR3: CASRVDRDDQPQHF. As DNA, the CDR3 is TGTGCCAGCAGGGTTGACAGGGACGATCAGCCCCAGCATTTT.

This clonotype has more than one count but fewer than ten. The CDR3 protein is CAWSPGSTNTDTQYF. The DNA of the CDR3 is TGTGCCTGGAGCCCGGGCAGTACTAATACAGATACGCAGTATTTT. This chain connects TRBV30 to TRBJ2-3; D gene uncertain. The CDR3 covers 15 residues. In germline, CDR1 is GTSNPN, CDR2 SVGIG (reference sequence). V was clipped by 3 bases and J by 3 bases, with 16 bases between them.

The chain recombines TRBV13 with TRBJ1-4; maybe TRBD1 (5 bases). Germline lookup yields CDR1 PRHDT and CDR2 FYEKMQ (reference sequence). V was clipped by 4 bases and J by 5 bases, with 17 bases between them. The CDR3 covers 16 residues. This chain's CDR3 is CASSSWGGPRNEKLFF. For the CDR3, the DNA is TGTGCCAGCAGCTCGTGGGGCGGCCCCCGAAATGAAAAACTGTTTTTT. Combining the CDR3 with reference TRBV13 and TRBJ1-4 gives the whole variable domain AAGVIQSPRHLIKEKRETATLKCYPIPRHDTVYWYQQGPGQDPQFLISFYEKMQSDKGSIPDRFSAQQFSDYHSELNMSSLELGDSALYFCASSSWGGPRNEKLFFGSGTQLSVL.

In its sample, this clonotype was seen many times. V is TRBV6-5 and J is TRBJ1-2; D remains unclear. The CDR3 is made up of 17 amino acids. CDR1 is MNHEY, CDR2 SVGAGI, per germline. With 5 bases removed from V and 6 bases from J, the gap between germline ends came to 25 bases. The CDR3 is CASSPGAGVFIGHGYTF. Written as DNA, the CDR3 is TGTGCCAGCAGTCCCGGAGCGGGTGTGTTCATAGGACATGGCTACACCTTC.

This clonotype was picked up many times. The V call is TRBV20-1, the J call TRBJ2-5; 7 positions agree with TRBD1. Germline V gene sequence: CDR1 DFQATT, CDR2 SNEGSKA (reference sequence). V lost 5 bases and J lost 5; bases outside the gene matches: 8. CDR3 length: 13 amino acids. The CDR3 nucleotides are TGCAGTGCTGACACAGGGGCCAGGGAGACCCAGTACTTC. This codes for CSADTGARETQYF.

This clonotype was recorded at least ten times. The chain uses TRBV18 and TRBJ2-3; D may match TRBD1 or TRBD2 (5 bases each). The CDR3 runs 14 residues. Germline V gene lookup returns CDR1 KGHSH and CDR2 LQKENI. The germline V and J ends were trimmed by 3 bases and 0 bases, with 7 bases remaining between them. This CDR3 reads CASSPGVSTDTQYF. The CDR3 bases are TGTGCCAGCTCACCGGGGGTCAGCACAGATACGCAGTATTTT.

The V gene is TRBV12-3 or TRBV12-4, the J gene TRBJ1-2, with 7 bases fitting TRBD1. After removal of 1 base from V and 2 bases from J, the junction contained 13 bases not matched to a gene. The CDR3 covers 18 residues. The CDR3 region is CASSLVRFTGEPNYGYTF. CDR3 nucleotides: TGTGCCAGCAGTTTAGTTCGGTTTACAGGGGAACCCAACTATGGCTACACCTTC.

The V and J genes are TRBV12-3 or TRBV12-4 and TRBJ2-7, with D uncertain. V was clipped by 6 bases and J by 2 bases, with 14 bases between them. CDR3 length: 14 residues. CDR3 sequence reads: CASSLRVAAYEQYF. The CDR3 DNA reads TGTGCCAGCAGCCTAAGGGTTGCCGCCTACGAGCAGTACTTC.

In this sample, this clonotype turned up a few times. This chain connects TRBV29-1 to TRBJ1-1; possibly TRBD1 for D (5 bases). The CDR3 covers 13 residues. CDR1 is SQVTM and CDR2 is ANQGSEA in the germline V gene. With 7 bases removed from V and 4 bases from J, the gap between germline ends came to 16 bases. This chain's CDR3 is CSGARDGGTEAFF. The DNA of the CDR3 is TGCAGCGGAGCCAGGGATGGGGGCACTGAAGCTTTCTTT.